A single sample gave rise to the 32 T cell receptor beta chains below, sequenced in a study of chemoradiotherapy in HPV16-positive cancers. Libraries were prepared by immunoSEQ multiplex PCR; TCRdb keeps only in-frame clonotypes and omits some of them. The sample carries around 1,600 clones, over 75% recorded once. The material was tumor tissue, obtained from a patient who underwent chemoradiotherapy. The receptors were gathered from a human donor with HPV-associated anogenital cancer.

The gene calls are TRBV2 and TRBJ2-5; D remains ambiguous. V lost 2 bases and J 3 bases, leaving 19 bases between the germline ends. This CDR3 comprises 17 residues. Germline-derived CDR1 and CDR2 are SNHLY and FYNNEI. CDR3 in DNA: TGTGCCAGCAGTGAATTAGCACATGGTCTGGGGAAAGAGACCCAGTACTTC. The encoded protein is CASSELAHGLGKETQYF.

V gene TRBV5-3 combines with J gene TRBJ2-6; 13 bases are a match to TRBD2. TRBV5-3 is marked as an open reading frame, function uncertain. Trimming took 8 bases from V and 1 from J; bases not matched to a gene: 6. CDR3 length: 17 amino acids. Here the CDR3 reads CARRLAGGWSGANVLTF. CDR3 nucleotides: TGTGCCAGGAGACTAGCGGGAGGATGGTCTGGGGCCAACGTCCTGACTTTC.

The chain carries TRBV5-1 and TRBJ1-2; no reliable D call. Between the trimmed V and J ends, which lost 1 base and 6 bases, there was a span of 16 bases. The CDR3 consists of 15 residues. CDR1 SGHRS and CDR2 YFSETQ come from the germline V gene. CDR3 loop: CASSLLTVPPDGYTF. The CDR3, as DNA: TGCGCCAGCAGCTTGTTAACAGTACCCCCTGATGGCTACACCTTC.

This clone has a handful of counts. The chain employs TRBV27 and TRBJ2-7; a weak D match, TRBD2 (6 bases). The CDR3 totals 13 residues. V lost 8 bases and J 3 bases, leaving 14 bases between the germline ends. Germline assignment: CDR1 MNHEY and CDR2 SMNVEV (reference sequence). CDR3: CASSGGAGYEQYF. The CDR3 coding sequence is TGTGCCAGCTCAGGCGGGGCAGGCTACGAGCAGTACTTC.

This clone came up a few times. Written as DNA, the CDR3 is TGTGCCAGCAGCCCCCGGGCAGGGGGCGGTGGAAACACCATATATTTT. Encoded protein: CASSPRAGGGGNTIYF. The V call is TRBV11-2, the J call TRBJ1-3; TRBD1 agrees at 8 bases. The V gene end was trimmed by 5 bases and the J gene end by 3 bases; junction bases not matched to a gene: 9. This CDR3 spans 16 amino acids. Germline CDR1 and CDR2: SGHAT and FQNNGV.

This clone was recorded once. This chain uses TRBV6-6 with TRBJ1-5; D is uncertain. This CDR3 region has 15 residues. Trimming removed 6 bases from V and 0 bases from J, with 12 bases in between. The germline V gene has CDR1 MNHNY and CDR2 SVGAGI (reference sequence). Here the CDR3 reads CASRITGNSNQPQHF. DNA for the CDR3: TGTGCCAGCAGAATAACGGGGAATAGCAATCAGCCCCAGCATTTT.

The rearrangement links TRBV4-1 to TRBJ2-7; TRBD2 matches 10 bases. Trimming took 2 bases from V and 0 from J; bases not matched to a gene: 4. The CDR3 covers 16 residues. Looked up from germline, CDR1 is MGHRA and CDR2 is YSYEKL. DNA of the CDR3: TGCGCCAGCAGCCAAACGGGACTAGCGAACTCCTACGAGCAGTACTTC. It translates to CASSQTGLANSYEQYF.

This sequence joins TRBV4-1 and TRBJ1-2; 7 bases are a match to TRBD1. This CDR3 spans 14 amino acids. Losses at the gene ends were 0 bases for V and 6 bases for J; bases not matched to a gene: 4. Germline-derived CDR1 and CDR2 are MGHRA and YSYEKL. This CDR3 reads CASSQDLGTDGYTF. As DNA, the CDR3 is TGCGCCAGCAGCCAAGATCTTGGGACAGATGGCTACACCTTC.

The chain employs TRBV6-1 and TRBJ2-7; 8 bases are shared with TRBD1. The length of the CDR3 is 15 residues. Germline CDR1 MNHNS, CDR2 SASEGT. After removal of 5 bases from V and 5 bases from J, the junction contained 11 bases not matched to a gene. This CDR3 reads CASSMDRARGNEQYF. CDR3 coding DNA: TGTGCCAGCAGTATGGACAGGGCAAGAGGCAACGAGCAGTACTTC.

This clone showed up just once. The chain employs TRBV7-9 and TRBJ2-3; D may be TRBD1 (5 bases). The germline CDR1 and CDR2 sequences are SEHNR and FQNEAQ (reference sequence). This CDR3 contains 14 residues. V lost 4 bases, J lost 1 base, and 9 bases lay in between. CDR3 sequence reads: CASSYLGGTDTQYF. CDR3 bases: TGTGCCAGCAGCTATTTAGGGGGCACAGATACGCAGTATTTT.

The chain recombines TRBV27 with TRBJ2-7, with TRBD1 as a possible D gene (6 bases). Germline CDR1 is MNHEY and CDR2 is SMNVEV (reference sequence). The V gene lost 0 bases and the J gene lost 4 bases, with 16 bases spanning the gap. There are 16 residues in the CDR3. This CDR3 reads CASSLSHRQGWYEQYF. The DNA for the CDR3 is TGTGCCAGCAGTTTATCGCATCGGCAGGGGTGGTACGAGCAGTACTTC.

CDR3 protein: CASSPGTSGGAKQFF. CDR3 DNA sequence: TGTGCCAGCAGCCCCGGGACTAGCGGGGGGGCTAAGCAGTTCTTC. The gene calls are TRBV4-2 and TRBJ2-1; 16 nucleotides agree with TRBD2. The J segment lost 11 bases and the V segment lost 4 bases, leaving 5 bases of the junction unmatched. Germline-derived CDR1 and CDR2 are LGHNA and YNFKEQ. The CDR3 covers 15 residues.

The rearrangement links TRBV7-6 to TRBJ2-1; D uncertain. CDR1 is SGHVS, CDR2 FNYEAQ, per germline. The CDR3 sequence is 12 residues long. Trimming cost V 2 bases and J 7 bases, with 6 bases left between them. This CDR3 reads CASSLQENEQFF. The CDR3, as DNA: TGTGCCAGCAGCTTACAAGAGAATGAGCAGTTCTTC.

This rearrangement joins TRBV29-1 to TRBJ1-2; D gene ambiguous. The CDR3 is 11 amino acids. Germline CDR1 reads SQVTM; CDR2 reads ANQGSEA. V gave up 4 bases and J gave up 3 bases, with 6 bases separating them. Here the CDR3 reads CSVGGDYGYTF. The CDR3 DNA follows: TGCAGCGTTGGTGGCGACTATGGCTACACCTTC.

The CDR3 DNA reads TGTGCCAGTAGTATGCTCCCCGGCACAGATACGCAGTATTTT. It translates to CASSMLPGTDTQYF. The chain links TRBV19 to TRBJ2-3; D unclear. The length of the CDR3 is 14 residues. Trimming stripped 3 bases from V and 1 base from J, with 8 bases between. Germline lookup yields CDR1 LNHDA and CDR2 SQIVND (reference sequence). The variable domain in full, completed from reference TRBV19 and TRBJ2-3, reads DGGITQSPKYLFRKEGQNVTLSCEQNLNHDAMYWYRQDPGQGLRLIYYSQIVNDFQKGDIAEGYSVSREKKESFPLTVTSAQKNPTAFYLCASSMLPGTDTQYFGPGTRLTVL.

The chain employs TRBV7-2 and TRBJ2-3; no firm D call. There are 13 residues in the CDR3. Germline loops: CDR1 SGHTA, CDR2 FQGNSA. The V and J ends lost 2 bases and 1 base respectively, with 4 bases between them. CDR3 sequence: CASSLTGTDTQYF. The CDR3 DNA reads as TGTGCCAGCAGCTTAACGGGCACAGATACGCAGTATTTT.

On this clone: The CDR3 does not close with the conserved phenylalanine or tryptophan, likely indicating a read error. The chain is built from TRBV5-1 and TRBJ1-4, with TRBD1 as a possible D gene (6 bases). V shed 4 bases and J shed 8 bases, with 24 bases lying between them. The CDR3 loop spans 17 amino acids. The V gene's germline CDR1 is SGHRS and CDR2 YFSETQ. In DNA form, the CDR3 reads TGCGCCAGCAGCGGACGGACAGCTAGCGGTTTCGGAGAAAAACTGTTTTGT. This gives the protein CASSGRTASGFGEKLFC.

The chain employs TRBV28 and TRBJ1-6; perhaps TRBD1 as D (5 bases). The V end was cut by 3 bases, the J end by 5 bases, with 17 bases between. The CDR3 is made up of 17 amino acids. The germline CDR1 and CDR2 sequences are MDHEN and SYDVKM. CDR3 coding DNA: TGTGCCAGCAGTTTCCCCCGTGGGCAGGGAGATAATTCACCCCTCCACTTT. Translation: CASSFPRGQGDNSPLHF. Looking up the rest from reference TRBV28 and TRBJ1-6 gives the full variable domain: DVKVTQSSRYLVKRTGEKVFLECVQDMDHENMFWYRQDPGLGLRLIYFSYDVKMKEKGDIPEGYSVSREKKERFSLILESASTNQTSMYLCASSFPRGQGDNSPLHFGNGTRLTVT.

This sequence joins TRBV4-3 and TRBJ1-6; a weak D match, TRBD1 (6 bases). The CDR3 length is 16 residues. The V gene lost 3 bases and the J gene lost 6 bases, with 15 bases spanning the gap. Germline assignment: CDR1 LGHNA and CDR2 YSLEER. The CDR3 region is CASSQDPDRANSPLHF. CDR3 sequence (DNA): TGCGCCAGCAGCCAGGACCCGGACAGAGCTAATTCACCCCTCCACTTT.

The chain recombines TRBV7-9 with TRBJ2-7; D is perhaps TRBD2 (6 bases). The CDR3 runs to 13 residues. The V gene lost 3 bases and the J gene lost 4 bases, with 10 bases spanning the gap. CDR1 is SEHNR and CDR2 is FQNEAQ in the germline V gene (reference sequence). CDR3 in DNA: TGTGCCAGCAGCTTCGCGGGAAGTTACGAGCAGTACTTC. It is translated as CASSFAGSYEQYF.

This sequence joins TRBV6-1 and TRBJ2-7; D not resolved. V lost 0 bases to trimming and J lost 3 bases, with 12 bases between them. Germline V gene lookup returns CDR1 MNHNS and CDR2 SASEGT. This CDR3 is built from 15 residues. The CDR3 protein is CASSEALGRHYEQYF. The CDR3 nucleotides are TGTGCCAGCAGTGAAGCGTTGGGCAGGCACTACGAGCAGTACTTC.

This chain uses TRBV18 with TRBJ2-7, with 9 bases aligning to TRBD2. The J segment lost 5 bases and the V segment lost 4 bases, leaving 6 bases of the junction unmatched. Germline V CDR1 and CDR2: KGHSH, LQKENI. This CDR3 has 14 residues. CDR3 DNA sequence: TGTGCCAGCTCACTAGCGGGAGCTAGCAACGAGCAGTACTTC. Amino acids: CASSLAGASNEQYF.

In DNA, the CDR3 is TGTGCCAGCAGTGGGCGGGGGGACTACAATGAGCAGTTCTTC. Translating gives CASSGRGDYNEQFF. The chain uses TRBV2 and TRBJ2-1, with 8 bases lining up with TRBD2. In germline, CDR1 is SNHLY, CDR2 FYNNEI. This CDR3 is 14 amino acids long. Trimming cost V 4 bases and J 3 bases; bases outside gene matches: 2.

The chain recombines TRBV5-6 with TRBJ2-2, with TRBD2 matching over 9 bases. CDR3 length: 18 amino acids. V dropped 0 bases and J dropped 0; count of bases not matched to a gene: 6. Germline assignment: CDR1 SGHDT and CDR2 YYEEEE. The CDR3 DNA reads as TGTGCCAGCAGCTTGGGCCCCTTAGCGGGGGCGAACACCGGGGAGCTGTTTTTT. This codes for CASSLGPLAGANTGELFF.

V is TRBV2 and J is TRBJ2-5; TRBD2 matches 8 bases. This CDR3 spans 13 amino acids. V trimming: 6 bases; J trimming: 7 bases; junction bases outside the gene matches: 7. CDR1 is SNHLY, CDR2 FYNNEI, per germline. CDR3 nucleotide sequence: TGTGCCAGCAGAGTGGGACTAGAAGGGACCCAGTACTTC. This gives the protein CASRVGLEGTQYF.

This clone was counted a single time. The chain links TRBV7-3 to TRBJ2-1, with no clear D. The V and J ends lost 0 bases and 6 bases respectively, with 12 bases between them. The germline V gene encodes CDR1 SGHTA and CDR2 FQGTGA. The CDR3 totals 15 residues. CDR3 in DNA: TGTGCCAGCAGCTTAACCGGTGTAGATTCCAATGAGCAGTTCTTC. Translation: CASSLTGVDSNEQFF. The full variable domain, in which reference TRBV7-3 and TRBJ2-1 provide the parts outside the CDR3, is GAGVSQTPSNKVTEKGKYVELRCDPISGHTALYWYRQSLGQGPEFLIYFQGTGAADDSGLPNDRFFAVRPEGSVSTLKIQRTERGDSAVYLCASSLTGVDSNEQFFGPGTRLTVL.

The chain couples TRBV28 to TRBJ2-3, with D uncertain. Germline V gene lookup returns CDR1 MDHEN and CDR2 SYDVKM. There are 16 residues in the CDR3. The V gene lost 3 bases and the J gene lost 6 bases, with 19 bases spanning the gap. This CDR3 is CASSFVQSALMDTQYF. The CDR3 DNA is TGTGCCAGCAGTTTTGTTCAGTCCGCCCTCATGGATACGCAGTATTTT.

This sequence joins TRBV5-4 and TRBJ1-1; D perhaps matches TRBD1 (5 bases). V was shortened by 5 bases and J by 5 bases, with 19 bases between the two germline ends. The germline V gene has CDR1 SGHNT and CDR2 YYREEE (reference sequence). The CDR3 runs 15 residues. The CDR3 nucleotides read TGTGCCAGCAGTTACCCTCGCAGGGAAGGTACTGAAGCTTTCTTT. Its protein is CASSYPRREGTEAFF.

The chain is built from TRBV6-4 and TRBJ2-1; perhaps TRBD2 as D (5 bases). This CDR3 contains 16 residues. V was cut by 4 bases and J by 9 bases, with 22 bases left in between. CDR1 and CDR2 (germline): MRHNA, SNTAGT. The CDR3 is CASSASGGGLGSEQFF. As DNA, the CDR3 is TGTGCCAGCAGTGCCTCAGGAGGCGGCCTTGGGAGTGAGCAGTTCTTC.

DNA for the CDR3: TGTGCCAGCAGCTCACCCGGGACAGCGAACACTGAAGCTTTCTTT. Amino acids: CASSSPGTANTEAFF. The rearrangement links TRBV5-5 to TRBJ1-1; 7 bases line up with TRBD1. The CDR3 totals 15 residues. Germline V gives CDR1 SGHKS, CDR2 YYEKEE (reference sequence). V trimming: 3 bases; J trimming: 1 base; junction bases outside the gene matches: 6. The variable domain in full, completed from reference TRBV5-5 and TRBJ1-1, reads DAGVTQSPTHLIKTRGQQVTLRCSPISGHKSVSWYQQVLGQGPQFIFQYYEKEERGRGNFPDRFSARQFPNYSSELNVNALLLGDSALYLCASSSPGTANTEAFFGQGTRLTVV.

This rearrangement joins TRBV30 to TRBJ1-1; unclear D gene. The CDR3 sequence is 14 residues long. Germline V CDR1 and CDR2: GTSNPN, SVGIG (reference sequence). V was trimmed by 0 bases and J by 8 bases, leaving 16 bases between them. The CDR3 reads CAWSVPPEKIEAFF. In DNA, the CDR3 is TGTGCCTGGAGTGTACCCCCCGAGAAGATAGAAGCTTTCTTT.

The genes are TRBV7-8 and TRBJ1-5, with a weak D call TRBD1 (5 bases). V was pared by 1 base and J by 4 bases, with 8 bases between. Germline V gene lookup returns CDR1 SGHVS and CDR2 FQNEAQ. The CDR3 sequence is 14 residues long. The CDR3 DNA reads TGTGCCAGCAGCTTAGGGGGGGGTAATCAGCCCCAGCATTTT. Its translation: CASSLGGGNQPQHF.